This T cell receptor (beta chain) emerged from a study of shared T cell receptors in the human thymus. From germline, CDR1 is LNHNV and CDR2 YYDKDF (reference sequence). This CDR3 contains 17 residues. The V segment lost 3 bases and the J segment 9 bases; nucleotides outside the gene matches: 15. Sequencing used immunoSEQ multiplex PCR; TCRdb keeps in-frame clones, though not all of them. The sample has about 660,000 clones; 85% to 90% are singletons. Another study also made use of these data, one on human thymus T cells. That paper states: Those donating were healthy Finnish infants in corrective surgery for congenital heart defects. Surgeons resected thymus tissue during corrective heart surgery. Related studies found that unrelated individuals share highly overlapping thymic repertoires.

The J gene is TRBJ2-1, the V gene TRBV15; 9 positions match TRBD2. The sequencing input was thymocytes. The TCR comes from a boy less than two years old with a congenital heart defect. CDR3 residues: CATSSGGAAGGWGEQFF. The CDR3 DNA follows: TGTGCCACCAGCAGCGGGGGAGCAGCGGGAGGCTGGGGTGAGCAGTTCTTC.